A few counts support the clone carrying this T cell receptor (beta chain). This sample is part of a study of blood T cell repertoires in COVID-19. Study-level information: The United States, Italy and Spain provided the acute and convalescent COVID-19 samples. PBMCs, B-cell-depleted T cells, or T cells were the source of the cDNA or gDNA that made up the material.

The CDR3 extends over 13 amino acids. J was trimmed by 8 bases and V by 6 bases; bases with no gene match: 10. Germline values: CDR1 SGHRS, CDR2 YFSETQ. Original methodology: Reference gene primer amplification in the assay estimated nucleated cell counts. The repertoire was sequenced with immunoSEQ multiplex PCR; TCRdb's copy has only in-frame clones and lacks some. That table furnishes V, J and clone size, whereas the DNA furnished D and trimming. The sample includes hundreds of thousands of clones, approximately 84% of them seen just once. The sequence came from a human donor in a cohort sampled during active COVID-19. The chain links TRBV5-1 to TRBJ1-2; 7 bases match TRBD1. The material sequenced was peripheral blood. CDR3 in amino acids: CASTQEGAGGYTF. CDR3 DNA: TGCGCCAGCACCCAGGAGGGGGCGGGCGGCTACACCTTC.